These 3 T cell receptor beta chains share one sample of origin, sequenced in a study of T-cell reconstitution after alpha-beta-depleted transplantation in children. It was with unique molecular identifiers that the TCRbeta library was prepared. MiXCR, applied by TCRdb to the PCR reads, yields one record per CDR3 protein. There are roughly 340,000 distinct CDR3 sequences in the sample; around 15% occur only once, and roughly 40% lies in the top ten. Sequenced here: PBMCs, mostly from graft donor cells, sampled 360 days after TCRalphabeta/CD19-depleted stem cell transplant. These receptors were taken from a male patient aged 2 to 10 who had a stem cell transplant for acute lymphoblastic leukemia, so the T cells may come from the graft donor.

This clonotype appeared a few times. The chain recombines TRBV6-2 or TRBV6-3 with TRBJ1-6; a weak D match, TRBD1 (5 bases). Germline CDR1 is MNHEY and CDR2 is SVGEGT. The CDR3 sequence is 20 residues long. V shed 0 bases and J shed 6 bases, with 24 bases lying between them. This CDR3 reads CASSYSGRDSLSRGNSPLHF. The CDR3 DNA sequence: TGTGCCAGCAGTTACTCGGGGCGGGACTCCCTTTCAAGGGGTAATTCACCCCTCCACTTT.

This clonotype was seen many times. The rearrangement joins TRBV27 to TRBJ2-1, with TRBD2 as a possible D gene (6 bases). Trimming took 3 bases from V and 0 from J, leaving 21 bases between them. CDR3 length: 19 amino acids. Germline V lookup: CDR1 MNHEY, CDR2 SMNVEV (reference sequence). CDR3 bases: TGTGCCAGCAGTTTTCGCCGGGGGACCACACCTAACTCCTACAATGAGCAGTTCTTC. Residues: CASSFRRGTTPNSYNEQFF.

There are many counts of this clonotype. The V call is TRBV29-1, the J call TRBJ2-1; D remains ambiguous. Germline V lookup: CDR1 SQVTM, CDR2 ANQGSEA. The CDR3 totals 16 residues. Trimming removed 4 bases at V and 3 bases at J, with 19 bases between. The DNA for the CDR3 is TGCAGCGTTGTCCCCCTTGCCATAGGCTACTACAATGAGCAGTTCTTC. Translated, it gives CSVVPLAIGYYNEQFF.